The source of this T cell receptor beta chain is a study of shared clonotypes between healthy human individuals. Study at large: In total, the donors were a couple of women and a few men aged 18 to 49.

The method was immunoSEQ multiplex PCR; TCRdb's version includes in-frame clones alone and lacks a portion of them. Altogether millions of clones are present, around 95% being singletons, with the ten largest covering 0.13%. In regard to this clone: The antigen is undetermined.

Regarding the study as a whole: Depth was large, yet rarefaction showed that sorted-subset sequencing was incomplete.

Trimming pared 6 bases from V and 3 bases from J, leaving 17 bases between. Looked up from germline, CDR1 is SNHLY and CDR2 is FYNNEI. The CDR3 covers 15 residues. The rearrangement links TRBV2 to TRBJ1-1; D is perhaps TRBD1 (6 bases). Sequenced input: naive CD4+ T cells sorted from blood. Subset: CD45RA+ positively selected. The TCR sequence derives from a man in his late teens or twenties in good health. The DNA for the CDR3 is TGTGCCAGCAGCGACCCTCCCGGGGGCGACACTGAAGCTTTCTTT. Amino acids: CASSDPPGGDTEAFF.